This T cell receptor (beta chain) was identified in a study of T cell clones after liver transplantation. Study summary: Immunosuppression withdrawal was tried within 2 years after liver transplantation in this trial.

The CDR3 length equals 18 residues, ends included. Germline-derived CDR1 and CDR2 are SNHLY and FYNNEI. Assay used: immunoSEQ multiplex PCR; TCRdb lists only in-frame clones, some missing. The repertoire holds about 100,000 clones, with around 86% as singletons. Regarding this clone: The DNA is left out, because the CDR3 cannot be placed on it with certainty; the CDR3 is given as TCRdb lists it.

The starting material was CD4+ T cells from blood, obtained before liver transplant. The clonotype comes from a human donor who received a liver transplant. The gene calls are TRBV2 and TRBJ1-5. CDR3 region: CASSSSGREARGNQPQHF.